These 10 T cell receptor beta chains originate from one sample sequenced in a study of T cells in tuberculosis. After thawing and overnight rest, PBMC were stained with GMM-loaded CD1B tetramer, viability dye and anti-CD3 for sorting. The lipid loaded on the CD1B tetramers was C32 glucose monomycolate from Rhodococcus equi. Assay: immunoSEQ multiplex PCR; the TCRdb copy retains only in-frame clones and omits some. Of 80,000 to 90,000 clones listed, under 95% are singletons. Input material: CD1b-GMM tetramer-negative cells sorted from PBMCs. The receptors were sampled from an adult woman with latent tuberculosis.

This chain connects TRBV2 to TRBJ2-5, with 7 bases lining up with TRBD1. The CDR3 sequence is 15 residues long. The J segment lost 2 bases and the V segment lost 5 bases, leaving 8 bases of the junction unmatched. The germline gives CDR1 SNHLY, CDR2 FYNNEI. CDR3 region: CASSSLRGPQETQYF. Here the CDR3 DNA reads TGTGCCAGCAGTTCGCTGAGGGGGCCACAAGAGACCCAGTACTTC.

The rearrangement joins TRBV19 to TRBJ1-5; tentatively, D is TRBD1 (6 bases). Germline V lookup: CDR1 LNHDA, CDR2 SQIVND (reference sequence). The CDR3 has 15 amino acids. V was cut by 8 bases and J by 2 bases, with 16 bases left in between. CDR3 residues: CASSPQGTGNQPQHF. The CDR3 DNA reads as TGTGCCAGTTCCCCTCAGGGGACGGGCAATCAGCCCCAGCATTTT. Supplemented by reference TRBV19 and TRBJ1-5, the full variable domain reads DGGITQSPKYLFRKEGQNVTLSCEQNLNHDAMYWYRQDPGQGLRLIYYSQIVNDFQKGDIAEGYSVSREKKESFPLTVTSAQKNPTAFYLCASSPQGTGNQPQHFGDGTRLSIL.

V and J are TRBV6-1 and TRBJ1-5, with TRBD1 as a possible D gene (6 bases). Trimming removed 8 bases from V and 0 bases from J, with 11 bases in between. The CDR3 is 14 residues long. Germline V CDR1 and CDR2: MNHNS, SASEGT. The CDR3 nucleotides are TGTGCCAGCGAAGGGGGATATAGCAATCAGCCCCAGCATTTT. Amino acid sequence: CASEGGYSNQPQHF.

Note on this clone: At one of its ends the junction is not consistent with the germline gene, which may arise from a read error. The CDR3 protein is CATSQSSGANVLTF. CDR3 bases: TGTGCCACCTCACAGAGCTCTGGGGCCAACGTCCTGACTTTC. The chain has TRBV18 and TRBJ2-6; D remains unclear. This CDR3 spans 14 amino acids. Looked up from germline, CDR1 is KGHSH and CDR2 is LQKENI.

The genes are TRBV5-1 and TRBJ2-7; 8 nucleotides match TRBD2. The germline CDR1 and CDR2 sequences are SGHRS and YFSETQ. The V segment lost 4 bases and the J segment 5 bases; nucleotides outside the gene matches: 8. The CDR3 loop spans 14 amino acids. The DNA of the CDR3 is TGCGCCAGCAGCCCAGGGACTAGTTTCCACGAGCAGTACTTC. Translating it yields CASSPGTSFHEQYF. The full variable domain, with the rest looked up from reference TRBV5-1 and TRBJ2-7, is KAGVTQTPRYLIKTRGQQVTLSCSPISGHRSVSWYQQTPGQGLQFLFEYFSETQRNKGNFPGRFSGRQFSNSRSEMNVSTLELGDSALYLCASSPGTSFHEQYFGPGTRLTVT.

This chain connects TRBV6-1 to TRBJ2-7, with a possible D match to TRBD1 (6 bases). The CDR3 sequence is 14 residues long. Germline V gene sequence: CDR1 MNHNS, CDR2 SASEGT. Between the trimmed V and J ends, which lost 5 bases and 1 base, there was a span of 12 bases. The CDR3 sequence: CASSPTGTSYEQYV. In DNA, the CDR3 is TGTGCCAGCAGTCCGACAGGTACTTCCTACGAGCAGTACGTC.

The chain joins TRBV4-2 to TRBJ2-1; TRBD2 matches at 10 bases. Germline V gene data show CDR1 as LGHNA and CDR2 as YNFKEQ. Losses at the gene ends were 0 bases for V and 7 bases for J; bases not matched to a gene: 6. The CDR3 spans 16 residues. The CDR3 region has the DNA TGTGCCAGCAGCCAAGAGACAGCGGGGGGGCAAAATGAGCAGTTCTTC. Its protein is CASSQETAGGQNEQFF.

CDR3 sequence: CASSDRRGARYYGYTF. Written as DNA, the CDR3 is TGTGCCAGCAGTGACCGGCGGGGGGCGCGGTACTATGGCTACACCTTC. The chain links TRBV6-4 to TRBJ1-2; TRBD1 is a possible D gene (6 bases). In germline, CDR1 is MRHNA, CDR2 SNTAGT. This CDR3 region has 16 residues. V gave up 2 bases and J gave up 3 bases, with 16 bases separating them.

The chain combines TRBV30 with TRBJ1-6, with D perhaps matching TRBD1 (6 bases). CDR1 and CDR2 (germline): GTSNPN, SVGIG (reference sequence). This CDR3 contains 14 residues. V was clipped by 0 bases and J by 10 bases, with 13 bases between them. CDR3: CAWSVSGDRSPLHF. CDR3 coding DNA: TGTGCCTGGAGTGTTTCAGGGGACCGCTCACCCCTCCACTTT. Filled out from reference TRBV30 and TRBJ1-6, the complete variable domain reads SQTIHQWPATLVQPVGSPLSLECTVEGTSNPNLYWYRQAAGRGLQLLFYSVGIGQISSEVPQNLSASRPQDRQFILSSKKLLLSDSGFYLCAWSVSGDRSPLHFGNGTRLTVT.

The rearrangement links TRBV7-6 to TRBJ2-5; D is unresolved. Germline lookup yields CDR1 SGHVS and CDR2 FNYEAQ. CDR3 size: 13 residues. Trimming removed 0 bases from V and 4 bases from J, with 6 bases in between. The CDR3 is CASSLARGETQYF. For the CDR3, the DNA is TGTGCCAGCAGCTTAGCGAGAGGAGAGACCCAGTACTTC.